The 26 T cell receptor beta chains below come from one sample, sequenced in a study of blood T cell repertoires in COVID-19. Method: immunoSEQ multiplex PCR; TCRdb's copy keeps in-frame clones and lacks some. The sample lists some 190,000 clones; more than 75% were seen once. The specimen was PBMCs or T cells enriched from blood (not recorded which). These receptors were obtained from a man aged 60-69 years who had been exposed to COVID-19.

There are many counts of this clone. The chain has TRBV19 and TRBJ2-7; 9 positions match TRBD1. The germline V gene encodes CDR1 LNHDA and CDR2 SQIVND (reference sequence). CDR3 size: 13 residues. With 5 bases clipped from V and 3 bases from J, the junction kept 2 bases outside the gene matches. The CDR3 sequence: CASSGTGLYEQYF. The CDR3 region has the DNA TGTGCCAGTAGTGGGACAGGGCTCTACGAGCAGTACTTC. Combining the CDR3 with reference TRBV19 and TRBJ2-7 gives the whole variable domain DGGITQSPKYLFRKEGQNVTLSCEQNLNHDAMYWYRQDPGQGLRLIYYSQIVNDFQKGDIAEGYSVSREKKESFPLTVTSAQKNPTAFYLCASSGTGLYEQYFGPGTRLTVT.

This rearrangement joins TRBV5-8 to TRBJ2-1, with D perhaps TRBD2 (6 bases). V dropped 5 bases and J dropped 8 bases, with 17 bases sitting between them. The V gene's germline CDR1 is SGHTS and CDR2 YDEGEE. This CDR3 has 14 amino acids. This CDR3 is CASRRRLVFDEQFF. The CDR3 coding sequence is TGTGCCAGCAGACGGAGACTAGTCTTTGATGAGCAGTTCTTC.

This clone showed up just a few times. The chain couples TRBV3-1 (or the pseudogene TRBV3-2) to TRBJ2-7; 13 bases match TRBD2. The CDR3 totals 17 residues. V shed 1 base, J shed 4 bases, and the junction held 7 bases outside the gene matches. CDR1 is LGHDT, CDR2 YNNKEL, per germline (reference sequence). Here the CDR3 DNA reads TGTGCCAGCAGCCAAGGGACTAGCGGGAGAGTGGTGTACGAGCAGTACTTC. Encoded protein: CASSQGTSGRVVYEQYF.

The CDR3 sequence is CASSLWRVALDEQFF. DNA of the CDR3: TGTGCCAGCAGCTTATGGCGGGTAGCTCTGGATGAGCAGTTCTTC. The chain recombines TRBV7-2 with TRBJ2-1; TRBD2 is a possible D gene (5 bases). The length of the CDR3 is 15 residues. CDR1 SGHTA and CDR2 FQGNSA come from the germline V gene. Trimming stripped 2 bases from V and 8 bases from J, with 16 bases between.

This chain links TRBV5-5 with TRBJ1-3; the match to TRBD1 covers 9 bases. Germline V gives CDR1 SGHKS, CDR2 YYEKEE (reference sequence). CDR3 length: 16 amino acids. Trimming removed 4 bases from V and 0 bases from J; junction bases left unmatched: 5. CDR3 in amino acids: CASSGDRALSGNTIYF. CDR3 nucleotides: TGTGCCAGCAGCGGGGACAGGGCGCTCTCTGGAAACACCATATATTTT.

This clone has a handful of counts. V usage is TRBV11-2 and J usage is TRBJ1-1; 7 positions match TRBD1. Trimming cost V 1 base and J 1 base; bases outside gene matches: 0. Germline CDR1 and CDR2: SGHAT and FQNNGV. The CDR3 runs 14 residues. CDR3 sequence (DNA): TGTGCCAGCAGCTTAGGACAGGGGAACACTGAAGCTTTCTTT. Protein: CASSLGQGNTEAFF.

This chain's CDR3 is CASSLEQGRQPQHF. DNA for the CDR3: TGCGCCAGCAGCTTGGAACAGGGGAGACAGCCCCAGCATTTT. The chain uses TRBV5-1 and TRBJ1-5, with TRBD1 identical over 7 bases. CDR1 is SGHRS, CDR2 YFSETQ, per germline. V was clipped by 0 bases and J by 7 bases; unmatched bases: 4. The CDR3 extends over 14 amino acids.

This rearrangement joins TRBV5-4 to TRBJ2-3; D may be TRBD1 (5 bases). Between the trimmed V and J ends, which lost 0 bases and 6 bases, there was a span of 11 bases. This CDR3 region has 14 residues. Germline CDR1 and CDR2: SGHNT and YYREEE (reference sequence). The DNA for the CDR3 is TGTGCCAGCAGCTTGGTCGACCACAGGGATACGCAGTATTTT. Translation gives CASSLVDHRDTQYF. The variable domain in full, with the rest retrieved from reference TRBV5-4 and TRBJ2-3, is ETGVTQSPTHLIKTRGQQVTLRCSSQSGHNTVSWYQQALGQGPQFIFQYYREEENGRGNFPPRFSGLQFPNYSSELNVNALELDDSALYLCASSLVDHRDTQYFGPGTRLTVL.

In this sample, this clone turned up a few times. The chain joins TRBV5-4 to TRBJ1-6, with D possibly TRBD1 on 5 matching bases. Trimming pared 4 bases from V and 8 bases from J, leaving 16 bases between. This CDR3 is built from 15 residues. Germline CDR1 is SGHNT and CDR2 is YYREEE (reference sequence). The DNA of the CDR3 is TGTGCCAGCAGCATCTCAACAGGAATGGATTCACCCCTCCACTTT. Translated, it gives CASSISTGMDSPLHF. Filled out from reference TRBV5-4 and TRBJ1-6, the complete variable domain reads ETGVTQSPTHLIKTRGQQVTLRCSSQSGHNTVSWYQQALGQGPQFIFQYYREEENGRGNFPPRFSGLQFPNYSSELNVNALELDDSALYLCASSISTGMDSPLHFGNGTRLTVT.

A few counts support this clone. The chain has TRBV28 and TRBJ1-1; 7 bases line up with TRBD1. Unmatched junction bases numbered 4, after V lost 6 bases and J lost 0 bases. The CDR3 totals 14 residues. Germline V gene data show CDR1 as MDHEN and CDR2 as SYDVKM. The CDR3 is CASSPGGLNTEAFF. The CDR3, as DNA: TGTGCCAGCAGCCCAGGGGGTCTGAACACTGAAGCTTTCTTT.

This chain connects TRBV2 to TRBJ1-6, with 9 bases matching TRBD1. The trim removed 1 base at V and 9 bases at J, leaving 4 bases unmatched. The CDR3 is 15 amino acids. From germline, CDR1 is SNHLY and CDR2 FYNNEI. CDR3 coding DNA: TGTGCCAGCAGTGAAGAGGGACAGGGTGGTTCACCCCTCCACTTT. It translates to CASSEEGQGGSPLHF.

The chain carries TRBV19 and TRBJ1-2, with D perhaps TRBD1 (6 bases). V was cut by 5 bases and J by 7 bases, with 17 bases left in between. Germline CDR1 reads LNHDA; CDR2 reads SQIVND (reference sequence). This CDR3 spans 14 amino acids. The CDR3 loop reads CASSPATGSAGYTF. Here the CDR3 DNA reads TGTGCCAGTAGTCCGGCTACAGGGTCCGCTGGCTACACCTTC.

This clone was counted a single time. The chain uses TRBV27 and TRBJ1-5; weak D call: TRBD1 (5 bases). The length of the CDR3 is 14 residues. The germline gives CDR1 MNHEY, CDR2 SMNVEV (reference sequence). V gave up 6 bases and J gave up 2 bases, with 11 bases separating them. Here the CDR3 reads CASSLGGGNQPQHF. The CDR3 DNA sequence: TGTGCCAGCAGCCTGGGAGGGGGCAATCAGCCCCAGCATTTT.

This chain connects TRBV5-1 to TRBJ1-4; no definite D call. This CDR3 contains 15 residues. From germline, CDR1 is SGHRS and CDR2 YFSETQ. V dropped 5 bases and J dropped 5 bases, with 16 bases sitting between them. The CDR3 DNA reads TGCGCCAGCAGTCAAAACTTGGGCGCGAATGAAAAACTGTTTTTT. Encoded protein: CASSQNLGANEKLFF.

This sequence joins TRBV5-1 and TRBJ2-5; 7 bases align to TRBD2. The ends lost 0 bases at V and 5 bases at J; junction bases unmatched: 7. Germline loops: CDR1 SGHRS, CDR2 YFSETQ. The CDR3 spans 15 residues. This CDR3 is CASSLAGLEVETQYF. For the CDR3, the DNA is TGCGCCAGCAGCTTGGCCGGACTAGAAGTGGAGACCCAGTACTTC.

This clone showed up just once. The gene calls are TRBV12-5 and TRBJ2-5, with TRBD1 matching over 7 bases. The J segment lost 5 bases and the V segment lost 5 bases, leaving 8 bases of the junction unmatched. CDR1 and CDR2 from the germline V gene are LGHNT and FRNRAP. The length of the CDR3 is 14 residues. CDR3 bases: TGTGCTAGTGGTACAGGGGTTCGAGGGGAGACCCAGTACTTC. It translates to CASGTGVRGETQYF.

The V call is TRBV5-1, the J call TRBJ2-3; 8 bases line up with TRBD2. The trim removed 2 bases at V and 4 bases at J, leaving 6 bases unmatched. The CDR3 is 15 residues long. Germline CDR1 is SGHRS and CDR2 is YFSETQ. CDR3 amino acids: CASSLKAGDADTQYF. The CDR3 bases are TGCGCCAGCAGCTTAAAAGCGGGAGATGCAGATACGCAGTATTTT. Full variable domain (remainder filled in from reference TRBV5-1 and TRBJ2-3): KAGVTQTPRYLIKTRGQQVTLSCSPISGHRSVSWYQQTPGQGLQFLFEYFSETQRNKGNFPGRFSGRQFSNSRSEMNVSTLELGDSALYLCASSLKAGDADTQYFGPGTRLTVL.

As concerns this clone: Other DNA sequences within the sample encode an identical CDR3. The V and J genes are TRBV5-1 and TRBJ1-2; D might be TRBD1 (6 bases). Germline V gene data show CDR1 as SGHRS and CDR2 as YFSETQ. Trimming shortened V by 4 bases and J by 5 bases, and 9 bases separated the two germline ends. This CDR3 is built from 12 residues. CDR3 nucleotides: TGCGCCAGCAGCCCGGACAGTTATGGCTACACCTTC. Translation gives CASSPDSYGYTF.

The sample holds one count of this clone. The chain recombines TRBV27 with TRBJ1-6; possibly TRBD1 for D (5 bases). V gave up 7 bases and J gave up 9 bases, with 16 bases separating them. The CDR3 consists of 14 residues. In germline, CDR1 is MNHEY, CDR2 SMNVEV (reference sequence). The CDR3 sequence: CASTWGGVVSPLHF. DNA for the CDR3: TGTGCCAGCACCTGGGGGGGGGTCGTTTCACCCCTCCACTTT.

The chain combines TRBV7-3 with TRBJ2-1; TRBD1 is a possible D gene (5 bases). The CDR3 has 18 amino acids. The V end was cut by 1 base, the J end by 6 bases, with 22 bases between. Germline assignment: CDR1 SGHTA and CDR2 FQGTGA. DNA of the CDR3: TGTGCCAGCAGCTTAAGTCAGGGTCATCAGCCGGTAGGCAATGAGCAGTTCTTC. This encodes CASSLSQGHQPVGNEQFF.

This chain joins TRBV10-3 and TRBJ1-1, with TRBD1 matching over 11 bases. After removal of 4 bases from V and 2 bases from J, the junction contained 3 bases not matched to a gene. This CDR3 is built from 15 residues. Germline values: CDR1 ENHRY, CDR2 SYGVKD. Written as DNA, the CDR3 is TGTGCCATCAGTGGAAGGACAGGGGGCAACACTGAAGCTTTCTTT. It is translated as CAISGRTGGNTEAFF.

The chain joins TRBV27 to TRBJ2-2; possible D gene TRBD1, 6 bases. Per the germline V gene, CDR1 is MNHEY and CDR2 is SMNVEV (reference sequence). The CDR3 length is 12 residues. The ends were cut back, 6 bases at V and 9 bases at J, with 11 bases in the middle. For the CDR3, the DNA is TGTGCCAGCAGCTGGCAGGGGCGGGAGCTGTTTTTT. This translates into CASSWQGRELFF.

V and J are TRBV29-1 and TRBJ2-5, with TRBD2 matching 10 bases. This CDR3 contains 14 residues. Trimming cost V 5 bases and J 5 bases; bases outside gene matches: 8. The V gene's germline CDR1 is SQVTM and CDR2 ANQGSEA. The CDR3 protein is CSVRQREGRETQYF. In DNA, the CDR3 is TGCAGCGTTCGACAGCGGGAGGGCCGGGAGACCCAGTACTTC.

This chain uses TRBV28 with TRBJ2-1; D might be TRBD1 (6 bases). The CDR3 is 17 amino acids. V was clipped by 2 bases and J by 7 bases, with 21 bases between them. The germline V gene has CDR1 MDHEN and CDR2 SYDVKM. This CDR3 is CASSLMQGRKGLNEQFF. The CDR3 region has the DNA TGTGCCAGCAGTTTAATGCAGGGGAGAAAGGGGCTAAATGAGCAGTTCTTC.

This clone has only a few counts. The chain links TRBV7-2 to TRBJ1-3; D is unclear. The CDR3 runs 13 residues. Per germline, CDR1 SGHTA and CDR2 FQGNSA. Trimming cost V 7 bases and J 0 bases, with 7 bases left between them. CDR3 loop: CASNTHSGNTIYF. CDR3 sequence (DNA): TGTGCCAGCAACACCCACTCTGGAAACACCATATATTTT. The complete variable domain, with remaining parts taken from reference TRBV7-2 and TRBJ1-3, reads GAGVSQSPSNKVTEKGKDVELRCDPISGHTALYWYRQSLGQGLEFLIYFQGNSAPDKSGLPSDRFSAERTGGSVSTLTIQRTQQEDSAVYLCASNTHSGNTIYFGEGSWLTVV.

The chain links TRBV7-3 to TRBJ1-4, with D unclear. Trimming left V 6 bases short and J 0 bases short, with 11 bases between. Germline V gene lookup returns CDR1 SGHTA and CDR2 FQGTGA. The CDR3 spans 15 residues. In nucleotides, the CDR3 is TGTGCCAGCAGTCTTGTAATAGCAACTAATGAAAAACTGTTTTTT. Protein product: CASSLVIATNEKLFF. Full variable domain (rest looked up from reference TRBV7-3 and TRBJ1-4): GAGVSQTPSNKVTEKGKYVELRCDPISGHTALYWYRQSLGQGPEFLIYFQGTGAADDSGLPNDRFFAVRPEGSVSTLKIQRTERGDSAVYLCASSLVIATNEKLFFGSGTQLSVL.